Below are 31 T cell receptor beta chains sequenced from a single sample in a study of T-cell memory formation after mild COVID-19 (dated by TCRdb to the early 2020s). Preparation of the library involved 5' RACE. The sample was run on an Illumina NovaSeq 6000. TCRdb took the public reads, trimmed them with fastp at Q25, ran MiXCR for clone calling and kept in-frame beta chains. Every entry covers one CDR3 protein and lists the most common genes and DNA from its rows. The table for this sample lists around 340,000 distinct CDR3 sequences; around 14% of them were counted only once. About 22% of the sample rests with the top ten. Sequences were obtained from PBMCs or a T cell subset sorted from them (not recorded which). The receptors here all came from a man younger than 35 who had mild COVID-19 (a few samples of this study predate the infection). The sample titles of this study are shuffled in the database, so cell type and time point are left out; the donor was told from shared clones.

The J gene is TRBJ1-2, the V gene TRBV5-6, with D unclear. Trimming shortened V by 2 bases and J by 7 bases, and 9 bases separated the two germline ends. The CDR3 spans 12 residues. Germline assignment: CDR1 SGHDT and CDR2 YYEEEE. The CDR3 here is CASSFLLAGYTF. The DNA for the CDR3 is TGTGCCAGCAGCTTTTTGTTGGCTGGCTACACCTTC.

The rearrangement joins TRBV2 to TRBJ2-7, with a possible D match to TRBD1 (5 bases). The CDR3 spans 14 residues. Trimming removed 4 bases at V and 1 base at J, with 11 bases between. CDR1 and CDR2 (germline): SNHLY, FYNNEI. The CDR3 sequence is CASSAFDSSYEQYF. The CDR3 DNA is TGTGCCAGCAGTGCCTTCGACAGTTCCTACGAGCAGTACTTC. The variable domain in full, completed from reference TRBV2 and TRBJ2-7, reads EPEVTQTPSHQVTQMGQEVILRCVPISNHLYFYWYRQILGQKVEFLVSFYNNEISEKSEIFDDQFSVERPDGSNFTLKIRSTKLEDSAMYFCASSAFDSSYEQYFGPGTRLTVT.

The chain is built from TRBV5-5 and TRBJ2-7, with 7 bases aligning to TRBD2. CDR1 is SGHKS, CDR2 YYEKEE, per germline (reference sequence). The junction had 9 bases not matched to a gene; V was cut back by 4 bases and J by 2 bases. CDR3 length: 15 residues. This CDR3 is CASSRGVGRTYEQYF. The CDR3 nucleotides read TGTGCCAGCAGCCGGGGGGTGGGTAGAACCTACGAGCAGTACTTC.

V usage is TRBV10-3 and J usage is TRBJ2-7, with D tentatively TRBD1 (5 bases). Germline lookup yields CDR1 ENHRY and CDR2 SYGVKD. Deletions cut 1 base from V and 3 bases from J, with 7 bases between. The CDR3 is 13 residues long. DNA of the CDR3: TGTGCCATCAGTGAGTGGGGCAGCTACGAGCAGTACTTC. It codes for CAISEWGSYEQYF.

The V and J genes are TRBV15 and TRBJ2-3, with 15 positions matching TRBD2. Germline-derived CDR1 and CDR2 are LNHNV and YYDKDF (reference sequence). CDR3 length: 17 residues. V was clipped by 0 bases and J by 5 bases; unmatched bases: 3. The CDR3: CATSREGLAGGVDTQYF. The CDR3 region has the DNA TGTGCCACCAGCAGAGAGGGACTAGCGGGGGGTGTAGATACGCAGTATTTT.

This chain connects TRBV4-3 to TRBJ1-2, with 7 nucleotides matching TRBD1. This CDR3 is 13 amino acids long. The germline V gene encodes CDR1 LGHNA and CDR2 YSLEER. The ends lost 3 bases at V and 4 bases at J; junction bases unmatched: 2. The CDR3 loop is CASSHRDSYGYTF. The CDR3 DNA sequence: TGCGCCAGCAGCCACCGGGACAGCTATGGCTACACCTTC.

CDR3 in DNA: TGCGCCAGCAGCGGGGGGACAGGTCGCTCCTACGAGCAGTACTTC. The encoded protein is CASSGGTGRSYEQYF. This sequence joins TRBV4-1 and TRBJ2-7, with 8 bases that match TRBD1. CDR3 size: 15 residues. The J segment lost 0 bases and the V segment lost 5 bases, leaving 6 bases of the junction unmatched. Germline CDR1 reads MGHRA; CDR2 reads YSYEKL.

This clonotype was seen more than once but under ten times. V gene TRBV25-1 combines with J gene TRBJ2-3, with D unclear. CDR3 length equals 13 residues. From germline, CDR1 is MGHDK and CDR2 SYGVNS. The V end lost 4 bases, the J end lost 6 bases, and 11 bases lay between the germline ends. The CDR3 nucleotides are TGTGCCAGCAGTGTAGAGGTAGGGGATACGCAGTATTTT. This sequence encodes CASSVEVGDTQYF.

The chain recombines TRBV5-1 with TRBJ2-2, with D perhaps assigned TRBD1 or TRBD2 (5 bases each). Germline assignment: CDR1 SGHRS and CDR2 YFSETQ. V gave up 0 bases and J gave up 2 bases, with 11 bases separating them. This CDR3 is 16 amino acids long. CDR3 sequence reads: CASSLVPGDNTGELFF. For the CDR3, the DNA is TGCGCCAGCAGCTTGGTTCCCGGGGACAACACCGGGGAGCTGTTTTTT.

This clonotype has a handful of counts. This sequence joins TRBV12-3 or TRBV12-4 and TRBJ2-3; 8 nucleotides agree with TRBD2. The CDR3 covers 16 residues. The V gene end was trimmed by 5 bases and the J gene end by 0 bases; junction bases not matched to a gene: 7. The CDR3 region is CASSPTSGSSTDTQYF. In nucleotides, the CDR3 is TGTGCCAGCAGTCCCACTAGCGGCTCTAGCACAGATACGCAGTATTTT.

This clonotype has ten or more counts. The V call is TRBV7-2, the J call TRBJ2-3; 8 bases match TRBD2. CDR1 is SGHTA, CDR2 FQGNSA, per germline. With V trimmed by 5 bases and J by 1 base, 2 bases remained unmatched. CDR3 size: 14 residues. DNA for the CDR3: TGTGCCAGCAGCCCGGGGGGGGGCACAGATACGCAGTATTTT. Protein product: CASSPGGGTDTQYF. The full variable domain, in which reference TRBV7-2 and TRBJ2-3 provide the parts outside the CDR3, is GAGVSQSPSNKVTEKGKDVELRCDPISGHTALYWYRQSLGQGLEFLIYFQGNSAPDKSGLPSDRFSAERTGGSVSTLTIQRTQQEDSAVYLCASSPGGGTDTQYFGPGTRLTVL.

The CDR3 loop is CASSYIKDGGYYEQYV. CDR3 nucleotides: TGTGCCAGCAGTTACATAAAGGACGGCGGCTACTACGAGCAGTACGTC. The genes are TRBV6-2 or TRBV6-3 and TRBJ2-7; D call uncertain. Germline CDR1 and CDR2: MNHEY and SVGEGT. V lost 2 bases and J lost 3, with 17 bases in between. The CDR3 has 16 residues.

This clonotype was counted only a few times. The rearrangement joins TRBV6-5 to TRBJ2-1, with 15 bases fitting TRBD2. The germline CDR1 and CDR2 sequences are MNHEY and SVGAGI. With 5 bases clipped from V and 7 bases from J, the junction kept 0 bases outside the gene matches. The CDR3 runs 14 residues. CDR3 in DNA: TGTGCCAGCAGTGGGACTAGCGGGGGGAATGAGCAGTTCTTC. It translates to CASSGTSGGNEQFF.

The chain couples TRBV5-1 to TRBJ1-1; D is ambiguous. The CDR3 sequence is 14 residues long. Trimming took off 2 bases at V and 1 base at J, with 9 bases between the two ends. From germline, CDR1 is SGHRS and CDR2 YFSETQ. The CDR3 coding sequence is TGCGCCAGCAGCTTTCAGCAGCCGAACACTGAAGCTTTCTTT. Translation gives CASSFQQPNTEAFF.

This sequence joins TRBV7-9 and TRBJ2-7, with unresolved D. This CDR3 has 13 residues. Germline CDR1 reads SEHNR; CDR2 reads FQNEAQ (reference sequence). Trimming cost V 2 bases and J 3 bases, with 8 bases left between them. The CDR3 reads CASSLPVNYEQYF. DNA for the CDR3: TGTGCCAGCAGCTTACCAGTCAACTACGAGCAGTACTTC. The full variable domain, rest sourced from reference TRBV7-9 and TRBJ2-7, is DTGVSQNPRHKITKRGQNVTFRCDPISEHNRLYWYRQTLGQGPEFLTYFQNEAQLEKSRLLSDRFSAERPKGSFSTLEIQRTEQGDSAMYLCASSLPVNYEQYFGPGTRLTVT.

This clonotype was seen at least ten times. The chain has TRBV6-5 and TRBJ1-1; D ambiguous. CDR1 is MNHEY and CDR2 is SVGAGI in the germline V gene. With 7 bases removed from V and 3 bases from J, the gap between germline ends came to 15 bases. This CDR3 comprises 14 residues. CDR3 residues: CASTPGGRDTEAFF. DNA for the CDR3: TGTGCCAGCACCCCGGGTGGCCGAGACACTGAAGCTTTCTTT.

This clonotype was seen a handful of times. The V call is TRBV20-1, the J call TRBJ2-2, with D hard to call. V lost 2 bases and J lost 6, with 13 bases in between. This CDR3 contains 14 residues. Per germline, CDR1 DFQATT and CDR2 SNEGSKA (reference sequence). The CDR3 DNA reads as TGCAGTGCTAGATCGGGCCGGATGGCCGGGGAGCTGTTTTTT. Its protein is CSARSGRMAGELFF.

The gene calls are TRBV27 and TRBJ2-3; 7 bases are a match to TRBD2. Germline V gene lookup returns CDR1 MNHEY and CDR2 SMNVEV (reference sequence). V dropped 5 bases and J dropped 8; count of bases not matched to a gene: 10. The CDR3 loop spans 14 amino acids. CDR3 amino acids: CASSQRDPVGTQYF. DNA for the CDR3: TGTGCCAGCAGTCAGCGGGACCCCGTAGGTACGCAGTATTTT.

This CDR3 reads CASSEGGLLGEQYV. For the CDR3, the DNA is TGTGCCAGCAGTGAAGGGGGACTTCTGGGCGAGCAGTACGTC. This chain connects TRBV6-1 to TRBJ2-7, with D perhaps matching TRBD2 (6 bases). Trimming pared 1 base from V and 6 bases from J, leaving 13 bases between. The CDR3 extends over 14 amino acids. Germline CDR1 is MNHNS and CDR2 is SASEGT.

The chain links TRBV7-3 to TRBJ1-6; D is possibly TRBD1 (5 bases). CDR1 is SGHTA and CDR2 is FQGTGA in the germline V gene. This CDR3 region has 14 residues. V was cut by 0 bases and J by 9 bases, with 9 bases left in between. This CDR3 reads CASSLTGEFSPLHF. The CDR3 DNA follows: TGTGCCAGCAGCTTAACAGGGGAATTTTCACCCCTCCACTTT. Variable domain in full (rest from reference TRBV7-3 and TRBJ1-6): GAGVSQTPSNKVTEKGKYVELRCDPISGHTALYWYRQSLGQGPEFLIYFQGTGAADDSGLPNDRFFAVRPEGSVSTLKIQRTERGDSAVYLCASSLTGEFSPLHFGNGTRLTVT.

This sequence joins TRBV5-6 and TRBJ1-6, with 7 bases matching TRBD1. This CDR3 contains 16 residues. V gave up 4 bases and J gave up 3 bases; unmatched junction bases: 7. Germline V lookup: CDR1 SGHDT, CDR2 YYEEEE. The CDR3 DNA follows: TGTGCCAGCAGCCCGGGACAGTCCCACTATAATTCACCCCTCCACTTT. Protein: CASSPGQSHYNSPLHF.

This chain joins TRBV11-2 and TRBJ2-1, with TRBD1 identical over 10 bases. The length of the CDR3 is 15 residues. Germline loops: CDR1 SGHAT, CDR2 FQNNGV. V shed 5 bases and J 7 bases; nucleotides not matched to a gene: 8. Written as DNA, the CDR3 is TGTGCCAGCAGCAGGAGGGACAGGGGTTTTAATGAGCAGTTCTTC. It translates to CASSRRDRGFNEQFF.

The chain uses TRBV7-2 and TRBJ1-5, with a weak D call TRBD1 (6 bases). V was trimmed by 4 bases and J by 9 bases, leaving 13 bases between them. Germline lookup yields CDR1 SGHTA and CDR2 FQGNSA. There are 13 residues in the CDR3. In nucleotides, the CDR3 is TGTGCCAGCAGCTCGGTGACAGGAGGGCCCCAGCATTTT. It codes for CASSSVTGGPQHF.

This clonotype was counted a few times. The rearrangement links TRBV4-1 to TRBJ2-5; the match to TRBD1 covers 8 bases. Trimming took 1 base from V and 5 from J; bases not matched to a gene: 3. The CDR3 runs 14 residues. The germline V gene encodes CDR1 MGHRA and CDR2 YSYEKL. CDR3: CASSQGQGLETQYF. The CDR3 DNA reads TGCGCCAGCAGCCAAGGACAGGGGTTGGAGACCCAGTACTTC.

This clonotype showed up just a few times. The rearrangement uses TRBV5-1 and TRBJ2-1, with D possibly being TRBD1 (6 bases). CDR1 is SGHRS and CDR2 is YFSETQ in the germline V gene. V lost 0 bases and J lost 6, with 10 bases in between. The CDR3 loop spans 14 amino acids. CDR3 protein: CASSLAGQFNEQFF. Here the CDR3 DNA reads TGCGCCAGCAGCTTGGCCGGACAGTTCAATGAGCAGTTCTTC.

This clonotype was detected a few times. This chain connects TRBV24-1 to TRBJ1-1; D ambiguous. The CDR3 loop spans 12 amino acids. The V end lost 3 bases, the J end lost 1 base, and 2 bases lay between the germline ends. The germline V gene encodes CDR1 KGHDR and CDR2 SFDVKD. The CDR3: CATSDGNTEAFF. DNA of the CDR3: TGTGCCACCAGTGATGGGAACACTGAAGCTTTCTTT.

This clonotype was observed a few times. The J gene is TRBJ2-3, the V gene TRBV20-1; the match to TRBD2 covers 10 bases. Per germline, CDR1 DFQATT and CDR2 SNEGSKA (reference sequence). Unmatched junction bases numbered 4, after V lost 5 bases and J lost 8 bases. The CDR3 loop spans 12 amino acids. This chain's CDR3 is CSASSGGTTQYF. DNA of the CDR3: TGCAGTGCTTCTAGCGGGGGCACTACGCAGTATTTT.

The rearrangement links TRBV7-9 to TRBJ2-1; 7 bases are a match to TRBD2. This CDR3 is built from 16 residues. The V gene end was trimmed by 1 base and the J gene end by 0 bases; junction bases not matched to a gene: 3. Germline-derived CDR1 and CDR2 are SEHNR and FQNEAQ (reference sequence). CDR3 sequence reads: CASSLVAGSSYNEQFF. In DNA form, the CDR3 reads TGTGCCAGCAGCTTAGTAGCGGGTAGCTCCTACAATGAGCAGTTCTTC.

This clonotype has at least ten counts. V is TRBV11-2 and J is TRBJ2-5; 9 bases map to TRBD2. Trimming at V came to 1 base and at J to 0 bases, leaving 6 bases not matched to a gene. This CDR3 comprises 17 residues. Germline CDR1 and CDR2: SGHAT and FQNNGV. The CDR3 region has the DNA TGTGCCAGCAGCTTAGTACCCGCGGGGGGGTACCAAGAGACCCAGTACTTC. As protein: CASSLVPAGGYQETQYF.

This clonotype was observed a few times. J is TRBJ2-3 and V is TRBV20-1, with D hard to call. The germline V gene encodes CDR1 DFQATT and CDR2 SNEGSKA (reference sequence). V gave up 5 bases and J gave up 2 bases, with 11 bases separating them. The CDR3 sequence is 13 residues long. As DNA, the CDR3 is TGCAGTGCTCGTCCCCGGGTCACAGATACGCAGTATTTT. It translates to CSARPRVTDTQYF.

In its sample, this clonotype was seen a few times. The chain combines TRBV7-9 with TRBJ2-1, with 8 bases matching TRBD2. V shed 3 bases, J shed 16 bases, and the junction held 14 bases outside the gene matches. The CDR3 contains 14 residues. Looked up from germline, CDR1 is SEHNR and CDR2 is FQNEAQ (reference sequence). CDR3 coding DNA: TGTGCCAGCAGCTTTAGGGAGCCGACTAGCGAGACCTTCTTC. Translating it yields CASSFREPTSETFF.